The clone carrying this T cell receptor beta chain has at least ten counts. Its cognate antigen is unknown. 5'RACE with 10-nucleotide random UMIs generated the cDNA. MiXCR, applied by TCRdb to the 5' RACE reads, yields one record per CDR3 protein. The data contain more than 75,000 distinct CDR3 sequences, around 10% of them singletons. Unsorted libraries were prepared from 2 million PBMCs that had been stored at -80 C. This sample was included in a study of neurological immune-mediated disorders. General study points: It was HTLV-1-associated myelopathy that showed the most TCR clonal expansion, while multiple sclerosis showed the least, falling below healthy controls. Among expanded clones, no CDR3 amino acid sequences were shared across subjects, a pattern suggesting private repertoires in all groups.

The CDR3 loop spans 16 amino acids. From germline, CDR1 is DFQATT and CDR2 SNEGSKA (reference sequence). Trimming took 1 base from V and 3 from J; bases not matched to a gene: 9. The clonotype originates from a man aged 35 to 55 in good health. Sequencing was done on a sample of PBMCs. The chain employs TRBV20-1 and TRBJ2-7, with 10 nucleotides matching TRBD2. CDR3 residues: CSARAWPRTSGYEQYF. The CDR3 DNA reads TGCAGTGCTAGAGCTTGGCCCCGGACTAGCGGCTACGAGCAGTACTTC.